A selection of T cell receptor beta chains follows, all from one sample in a study of blood T cell repertoires in COVID-19. The repertoire was sequenced with immunoSEQ multiplex PCR; TCRdb's copy has only in-frame clones and lacks some. This sample has under 200,000 clones, with 86% found just once. Input material: peripheral blood. The receptors were sampled from a woman aged 60-75 years with COVID-19, enrolled during active disease. CDR3s include the opening cysteine and the closing phenylalanine or tryptophan. Each record gives: J gene, V gene, D gene, clone size, CDR3 DNA, CDR3 protein. A D gene is named only where the DNA matches it firmly. The size entry is marked missing in some rows and otherwise reads once, few, many or a size class.

TRBJ2-4 TRBV7-9 TRBD2 . TGTGCCAGCAGCTTAACTAGCGTTGAAGCCAAAAACATTCAGTACTTC CASSLTSVEAKNIQYF
TRBJ1-5 TRBV4-1 . . TGCGCCAGCAGCCAAGATCGGTCGACAGCAGATAGCAATCAGCCCCAGCATTTT CASSQDRSTADSNQPQHF
TRBJ2-7 TRBV7-2 . . TGTGCCAGCAGCTTAGGAGCGGGCTTATCCTACGAGCAGTACTTC CASSLGAGLSYEQYF
TRBJ2-1 TRBV6-5 TRBD1 . TGTGCCAGCAGGGACAGGGTTCTTCCCGAGCAGTTCTTC CASRDRVLPEQFF
TRBJ2-7 TRBV7-2 . . TGTGCCAGCAGCTTATCGACAGGACCCCCCGACGAGCAGTACTTC CASSLSTGPPDEQYF
TRBJ2-6 TRBV7-9 . . TGTGCCAGCAGCTTTTGGGGCTTGGGGGCCAACGTCCTGACTTTC CASSFWGLGANVLTF
TRBJ2-7 TRBV19 TRBD2 . TGTGCCAGTAGTATCGCCGGAACTAGCGCGTACGAGCAGTACTTC CASSIAGTSAYEQYF
TRBJ2-3 TRBV7-9 TRBD2 . TGTGCCAGCAGCCCTGGGTCTAGCGGGAGGCCTAGCACAGATACGCAGTATTTT CASSPGSSGRPSTDTQYF
TRBJ2-7 TRBV20-1 TRBD2 . TGCAGTGCCAGTAGCGGGAGGGCGCACGAGCAGTACTTC CSASSGRAHEQYF
TRBJ2-2 TRBV9 TRBD2 . TGTGCCAGCAGGGGACTAGCCGGCACCGGGGAGCTGTTTTTT CASRGLAGTGELFF
TRBJ2-7 TRBV13 TRBD1 . TGTGCCAGCAGCTTAGGCCGCCTCCAAGGGGGCAGAATAGTGCAGTACTTC CASSLGRLQGGRIVQYF
TRBJ2-6 TRBV10-3 TRBD1 . TGTGCCATCAGGGGAACAGGGGAATCAAACGTCCTGACTTTC CAIRGTGESNVLTF
TRBJ1-1 TRBV4-2 . . TGTGCCAGCAGCCAAGATCGGGGAGAACGTAGCGCTTTCTTT CASSQDRGERSAFF
TRBJ2-1 TRBV19 TRBD1 once TGTGCCAGTAGTATAGATCCGCCGGACAGGGCCGCCTACAATGAGCAGTTCTTC CASSIDPPDRAAYNEQFF
TRBJ2-7 TRBV4-1 TRBD2 . TGCGCCAGCAGCCAAGATAGATCTAGCGGGAGGTACGAGCAGTACTTC CASSQDRSSGRYEQYF
TRBJ2-5 TRBV24-1 . . TGTGCCACCAGTGACGGGACTCCTAAGACCCAGTACTTC CATSDGTPKTQYF
TRBJ2-7 TRBV5-1 . . TGCGCCAGCAGCTTGGTCAGCTCCTACGAGCAGTACTTC CASSLVSSYEQYF
TRBJ1-4 TRBV30 TRBD1 . TGTGCCTGGAACACAGGGGAGGAAAAACTGTTTTTT CAWNTGEEKLFF
TRBJ1-1 TRBV6-4 . few TGTGCCAGCAGTGAGCGGGAGGGGGGCACTGAAGCTTTCTTT CASSEREGGTEAFF
TRBJ2-3 TRBV9 TRBD2 . TGTGCCAGCAGCGTATTCGGGACTAGCGGTTCTAGCACAGATACGCAGTATTTT CASSVFGTSGSSTDTQYF
TRBJ1-2 TRBV5-5 . . TGTGCCAGCAGCTTGGTTTCAGGGGAGCGTGGCTACACCTTC CASSLVSGERGYTF
TRBJ2-3 TRBV6-5 TRBD2 . TGTGCCAGCAGACCAGCGGGAGGGGATACGCAGTATTTT CASRPAGGDTQYF
TRBJ2-3 TRBV7-2 TRBD2 . TGTGCCAGCACCCCTCAAGCTAGCGGGAGATGGGGCACAGATACGCAGTATTTT CASTPQASGRWGTDTQYF
TRBJ1-1 TRBV7-8 TRBD1 . TGTGCCAGCAGCTTAGTAGCGGACAGGGTAGCTGAAGCTTTCTTT CASSLVADRVAEAFF
TRBJ1-6 TRBV6-1 TRBD1 . TGTGCCAGCAGTGAACCCTCGGGACAGGGGAATTCACCCCTCCACTTT CASSEPSGQGNSPLHF
TRBJ2-7 TRBV6-5 TRBD1 once TGTGCCAGCCAGACAGGGATATCCTACGAGCAGTACTTC CASQTGISYEQYF
TRBJ1-4 TRBV27 . . TGTGCCAGCAGTTTTGCAGGGCGGAATGAAAAACTGTTTTTT CASSFAGRNEKLFF
TRBJ2-3 TRBV5-1 . . TGCGCCAGCAGCTTGACATCTAGCACAGATACGCAGTATTTT CASSLTSSTDTQYF
TRBJ2-5 TRBV7-3 TRBD1 . TGTGCCAGCAGCCCTCTCAGGGGGCAAGGAGAGACCCAGTACTTC CASSPLRGQGETQYF
TRBJ1-1 TRBV19 . . TGTGCCAGTAGTATAGCGCAGGGGTACACTGAAGCTTTCTTT CASSIAQGYTEAFF
TRBJ2-4 TRBV19 TRBD2 once TGTGCCAGTAGTATAGATCCGGCTAGCGGGAGGGCCAAAAACATTCAGTACTTC CASSIDPASGRAKNIQYF
TRBJ2-7 TRBV4-3 . . TGCGCCAGCAGCCAAGATACGGAGGGGAGGACCTACGAGCAGTACTTC CASSQDTEGRTYEQYF
TRBJ1-2 TRBV18 TRBD1 . TGTGCCAGCTCACCAGGGACAGTTAACTATGGCTACACCTTC CASSPGTVNYGYTF
TRBJ2-1 TRBV9 TRBD2 . TGTGCCAGCAGCGTCCATCTCGGACTAGCGGTAGGTGGTGAGCAGTTCTTC CASSVHLGLAVGGEQFF
TRBJ2-5 TRBV29-1 TRBD2 . TGCAGCGCCTCCCTAGCGGTCGGGGAGACCCAGTACTTC CSASLAVGETQYF
TRBJ2-2 TRBV19 TRBD1 . TGTGCCAGTACCACAGGGGCGAACACCGGGGAGCTGTTTTTT CASTTGANTGELFF
TRBJ1-1 TRBV11-3 . . TGTGCCAGCAGCTTAGGTAACAATGAAGCTTTCTTT CASSLGNNEAFF
TRBJ2-5 TRBV7-7 . . TGTGCTAGCAGCTTAGCAGGGAGAGAAGAGACCCAGTACTTC CASSLAGREETQYF
TRBJ2-7 TRBV6-2/TRBV6-3 TRBD2 . TGTGCCAGCAGTCAAACGATTCTAGCGGGAGGCTCCTACGAGCAGTACTTC CASSQTILAGGSYEQYF
TRBJ2-7 TRBV7-2 . . TGTGCCAGCAGCTTAGGTTCCGGGAGCAGGTACGAGCAGTACTTC CASSLGSGSRYEQYF